The rows below give T cell receptor beta chains drawn from one sample of a study of PD-1 blockade in classical Hodgkin lymphoma. Libraries were prepared by immunoSEQ multiplex PCR; TCRdb keeps only in-frame clonotypes and omits some of them. The sample lists tens of thousands of clones, more than 70% occurring once. Sample: peripheral blood mononuclear cells (PBMCs), taken before the fourth cycle of nivolumab. These receptors came from a human donor with classical Hodgkin lymphoma. Both conserved end residues are part of each CDR3. D genes are given only for firm matches. For some rows the clone size is stated as once, few or many, or as a class when expanded; others skip it.

clone size	V gene	D gene	J gene	CDR3 DNA	CDR3 protein
few	TRBV10-3	NA	TRBJ1-4	TGTGCCATCAGTGACAGTAATGAAAAACTGTTTTTT	CAISDSNEKLFF
NA	TRBV9	NA	TRBJ2-5	TGTGCCAGCAGCGTGAATCCAGAGGAAACCCAGTACTTC	CASSVNPEETQYF
NA	TRBV6-6	TRBD1	TRBJ1-5	TGTGCCAGCAGCCGGGACAGGGCTCAGCCCCAGCATTTT	CASSRDRAQPQHF
NA	TRBV28	NA	TRBJ2-7	TGTGCCAGCAGTTTTCTCGTTCGGCTACGCTACGAGCAGTACTTC	CASSFLVRLRYEQYF
NA	TRBV19	TRBD1	TRBJ1-5	TGTGCCAGTAGTATAGGGGTTACAGGGGCCAGGAGGCCCCAGCATTTT	CASSIGVTGARRPQHF
NA	TRBV9	NA	TRBJ2-3	TGTGCCAGCAGCGTTGCGTGGACAGATACGCAGTATTTT	CASSVAWTDTQYF
many	TRBV9	NA	TRBJ1-3	TGTGCCAGCAGCCCCGGAAGGGTTGGAAACACCATATATTTT	CASSPGRVGNTIYF
NA	TRBV5-4	TRBD2	TRBJ2-3	TGTGCCAGCAGCTCGACTAGCGGGGGGCTGGTAGATACGCAGTATTTT	CASSSTSGGLVDTQYF
NA	TRBV19	TRBD2	TRBJ2-1	TGTGCCAGTAGTACTGCGGGAGGAGTTAACAATGAGCAGTTCTTC	CASSTAGGVNNEQFF
NA	TRBV9	NA	TRBJ2-7	TGTGCCAGCAGCCAGGGGGTGGGAGGAAATTCCTACGAGCAGTACTTC	CASSQGVGGNSYEQYF
NA	TRBV5-4	TRBD1	TRBJ2-7	TGTGCCAGCAGCCGGTACGAGGGACAGGGTAATCTCGAGCAGTACTTC	CASSRYEGQGNLEQYF
NA	TRBV5-1	TRBD1	TRBJ2-3	TGCGCCAGCAGCTGGGGACAAACAGGGGGCTGGGGAACAGATACGCAGTATTTT	CASSWGQTGGWGTDTQYF
NA	TRBV6-5	NA	TRBJ2-4	TGTGCCAGCATGACTTCCCCGGGGGCCGGGAACATTCAGTACTTC	CASMTSPGAGNIQYF
NA	TRBV30	NA	TRBJ2-7	TGTGCCTGGAGTGTACGGGGAGCGTTAAGCTCCTACGAGCAGTACTTC	CAWSVRGALSSYEQYF
NA	TRBV6-5	NA	TRBJ1-1	TGTGCCAGCAGGCGGGGCCTTTTCACTGAAGCTTTCTTT	CASRRGLFTEAFF
NA	TRBV6-5	NA	TRBJ2-5	TGTGCCAGCAGTAACCGACAGTTGGGAGAGACCCAGTACTTC	CASSNRQLGETQYF
NA	TRBV5-1	TRBD2	TRBJ2-6	TGCGCCAGCAGCTCGGGACTGGGGACTAGCGGCCTCTCTGGGGCCAACGTCCTGACTTTC	CASSSGLGTSGLSGANVLTF
few	TRBV5-1	NA	TRBJ2-3	TGCGCCAGCAGCTTGGACGGTGTCAGCACAGATACGCAGTATTTT	CASSLDGVSTDTQYF
NA	TRBV29-1	NA	TRBJ2-3	TGCAGCGTTTGGACAGCTAGCGCAGATACGCAGTATTTT	CSVWTASADTQYF
NA	TRBV27	TRBD2	TRBJ2-1	TGTGCCAGCAGCCGGGAGGATGGCCCTGAGCAGTTCTTC	CASSREDGPEQFF
NA	TRBV4-3	TRBD1	TRBJ2-7	TGCGCCAGCAGCCAAGTTTTTGGGACGGGACAGTCCTACGAGCAGTACTTC	CASSQVFGTGQSYEQYF
NA	TRBV18	NA	TRBJ1-3	TGTGCCAGCTCACCGGCGGGGATCCTAGCTGGAAACACCATATATTTT	CASSPAGILAGNTIYF
NA	TRBV11-2	NA	TRBJ2-2	TGTGCCAGCAGCTTAGGGACAGCCGCGAACACCGGGGAGCTGTTTTTT	CASSLGTAANTGELFF
NA	TRBV2	NA	TRBJ1-3	TGTGCCAGCAGTGATAGGGGCTACATCTCTGGAAACACCATATATTTT	CASSDRGYISGNTIYF
NA	TRBV7-6	TRBD1	TRBJ1-5	TGTGCCAGCAGCTTAGCGGGGACAGCTAATCAGCCCCAGCATTTT	CASSLAGTANQPQHF
NA	TRBV6-1	NA	TRBJ1-3	TGTGCCAGCAGCGAACAGGGATCGGGAAACACCATATATTTT	CASSEQGSGNTIYF
NA	TRBV5-1	TRBD1	TRBJ1-5	TGCGCCAGCAGCTTGGAAGGACAGGGTTATCAGCCCCAGCATTTT	CASSLEGQGYQPQHF
NA	TRBV28	NA	TRBJ2-3	TGTGCCAGCAGTTTTATCCGGGCCAGCAACACAGATACGCAGTATTTT	CASSFIRASNTDTQYF
NA	TRBV6-6	TRBD2	TRBJ2-1	TGTGCCAGCAGCTCCGGGACTAGCGTATATTACAATGAGCAGTTCTTC	CASSSGTSVYYNEQFF
NA	TRBV5-1	NA	TRBJ2-7	TGCGCCAGCAGCTTGACAGGTTCGGAGCAGTACTTC	CASSLTGSEQYF
NA	TRBV6-5	NA	TRBJ1-5	TGTGCCAGCAGTTACTCCGGCAAGTTTAGCAATCAGCCCCAGCATTTT	CASSYSGKFSNQPQHF
NA	TRBV19	NA	TRBJ1-1	TGTGCCAGTAGTACAGGGAGGACTGAAGCTTTCTTT	CASSTGRTEAFF
NA	TRBV5-1	TRBD1	TRBJ2-5	TGCGCCAGCAGCTTGTACCGTGACAGGGGACAAGAGACCCAGTACTTC	CASSLYRDRGQETQYF
NA	TRBV6-1	NA	TRBJ2-7	TGTGCCAGCTGCGCAAGCTCCTACGAGCAGTACTTC	CASCASSYEQYF
NA	TRBV12-5	TRBD1	TRBJ2-3	TGTGCTAGTGGTTTGGCACCAGGGGGCGGTTTCGGCACAGATACGCAGTATTTT	CASGLAPGGGFGTDTQYF
NA	TRBV9	TRBD2	TRBJ2-1	TGTGCCAGCAGCCCTCCAGCGGGGGGGCCGAGTGAGCAGTTCTTC	CASSPPAGGPSEQFF
NA	TRBV7-2	NA	TRBJ2-5	TGTGCCAGCAGCTTGGAAGCCCGAGGGGAGACCCAGTACTTC	CASSLEARGETQYF
NA	TRBV7-2	NA	TRBJ2-7	TGTGCCAGCAGCTTGACAGGAGGGTCTTACGAGCAGTACTTC	CASSLTGGSYEQYF
many	TRBV18	NA	TRBJ1-5	TGTGCCAGCTCACCGTCCAGGGGCAATCAGCCCCAGCATTTT	CASSPSRGNQPQHF
few	TRBV29-1	NA	TRBJ2-1	TGCAGCCTTGGACATAATTGGGTCTCCTACAATGAGCAGTTCTTC	CSLGHNWVSYNEQFF
NA	TRBV7-3	NA	TRBJ2-2	TGTGCCAGCAGCTCGTCACCGACCGGAGGGGAGCTGTTTTTT	CASSSSPTGGELFF